This TCR beta chain was sequenced for a study of Graves' ophthalmopathy and Graves' hyperthyroidism. Whole-study findings and limits: Cross-validated, the 13-signature model showed 87.88%/81.08% sensitivity/specificity, and 80%/75% in the test set. The authors also found most expanded thyroid clonotypes above 0.001 frequency in blood. The model flagged ophthalmopathy progression at approximately 66% sensitivity and 72% to 80% specificity.

From RNA, the CDR3 regions of TCR beta chains were amplified and sequenced. Second-round multiplex PCR followed a first-round RT-PCR using HTBI primers. MiXCR, run by TCRdb on the multiplex PCR reads, gives a single entry per CDR3 protein. Among about 620,000 distinct CDR3 sequences, 20% to 25% were seen once, and the ten largest hold about 6.6%. Aged 18 to 65, hyperthyroidism patients had new diagnoses of under 2 months' duration. Concerning this clonotype itself: Its antigen remains unknown.

The CDR3 totals 15 residues. Germline V CDR1 and CDR2: KGHSH, LQKENI. V gave up 0 bases and J gave up 5 bases; unmatched junction bases: 6. This TCR was recovered from a woman aged 18-29 years with stable Graves' hyperthyroidism. Some clones in this sample may be carry-over from other donors' samples. The chain carries TRBV18 and TRBJ2-7, with 8 bases that match TRBD2. Sequences were obtained from peripheral blood. CDR3 DNA: TGTGCCAGCTCACCACCCCTAGCGGGCTTGCACGAGCAGTACTTC. Its protein is CASSPPLAGLHEQYF.